This T cell receptor beta chain was obtained from a study of radiotherapy plus CTLA-4 blockade in lung cancer (dated by TCRdb to 2017 to 2018). Background for the entire study: Objective responses were observed in 18% of enrolled patients, and disease control was achieved in less than 35%.

From the cysteine through the phenylalanine, the CDR3 covers 11 amino acids. Only CDR3 DNA remains: 33 bases, in frame from the first base. V and J are truncated by 7 bases and 6 bases respectively, leaving an intervening sequence of 6 bases. According to the germline V gene, CDR1 reads MDHEN and CDR2 reads SYDVKM. Study-level results and caveats: After treatment with radiotherapy and ipilimumab, TCR clones that originated in tumors expanded in peripheral blood. Increased serum interferon-beta after radiation, together with early dynamic changes in blood T cell clones, were reported to be the strongest predictors of response.

Libraries were prepared through the immunoSEQ multiplex PCR assay. TCRdb limited this immuneACCESS table to in-frame rearrangements with V and J called. A share of clones is missing; checked studies link under half to unresolved V genes, and the rest is unexplained. The sample table shows about 97,000 clones, and roughly 74% are seen once. The ten biggest clones cover around 2.8% of the sample. In this study, focal radiation therapy paired with CTLA-4 blockade (ipilimumab) was tested in patients who had chemo-refractory metastatic non-small-cell lung cancer. On this clone: This receptor's antigen is unknown. No per-base quality is available; no much larger clone lies one base away.

This receptor was identified in a human donor with non-small cell lung cancer who had a partial response to radiotherapy plus ipilimumab. Some clones in this sample may be carry-over from other donors' samples. The input for sequencing was peripheral blood, taken from a patient treated with radiotherapy plus ipilimumab. The chain is assembled from TRBV28 and TRBJ1-4, with the D segment identity uncertain. CDR3 reads: CASNRDEKLFF. The DNA is as follows: TGTGCCAGCAATCGGGATGAAAAACTGTTTTTT.